A selection of T cell receptor beta chains follows, all from one sample in a study of graft-versus-host responses after intestinal transplantation. The method was immunoSEQ multiplex PCR; TCRdb's version includes in-frame clones alone and lacks a portion of them. The sample lists 85,000 to 100,000 clones, around 90% seen once, with less than 0.12% in the top ten. These receptors have no identified antigens. The specimen was unstimulated CD4+ T cells sorted from spleen or lymph node cells, collected before intestinal transplant. These receptors came from a human donor who received an intestinal transplant. Each CDR3 is given without its conserved first and last residue. Each record gives: V gene, J gene, CDR3 protein.

TRBV20-1,TRBJ1-2,SARADRGYT
TRBV5-1,TRBJ2-5,ASSRGLAQQETQY
TRBV9,TRBJ2-7,ASSVQGHSYEQY
TRBV7-8,TRBJ1-1,ASSLGPGRTEAF
TRBV14,TRBJ2-3,ASSRSSGALTDTQY
TRBV14,TRBJ1-4,ASSQARQLYSSGEKLF
TRBV13,TRBJ2-5,ASSRFDRGRETQY
TRBV5-1,TRBJ2-1,ATRGQGMSYNEQF
TRBV7-6,TRBJ1-1,ASSLALENTEAF
TRBV2,TRBJ2-3,ASSSGGTYTQY
TRBV6-1,TRBJ2-7,ASSTRGLTYEQY
TRBV18,TRBJ1-4,ASSPGRTGGAGAEKLF
TRBV6-5,TRBJ2-1,ASTRGGGGLKGQF
TRBV5-6,TRBJ2-3,ASSSRLAESTDTQY